A single sample gave rise to the 32 T cell receptor beta chains below, sequenced in a study of T cells after yellow fever vaccination. MiXCR, run by TCRdb on the 5' RACE reads, gives a single entry per CDR3 protein. The sample has 300,000 to 400,000 distinct CDR3 sequences, roughly 8% seen once; the top ten hold around 17%. The source was PBMCs, collected more than 35 days after the first yellow fever vaccination. The source is a man younger than 35 who received the YFV17D yellow fever vaccine.

The gene calls are TRBV20-1 and TRBJ2-3; a weak D match, TRBD1 (5 bases). The CDR3 is made up of 14 amino acids. V lost 3 bases, J lost 2 bases, and 12 bases lay in between. Germline CDR1 is DFQATT and CDR2 is SNEGSKA (reference sequence). The CDR3 nucleotides read TGCAGTGCTAGCCAGGGAACAGACACAGATACGCAGTATTTT. This encodes CSASQGTDTDTQYF.

In DNA, the CDR3 is TGTGCCAGCAGTTTGGGTTTTCAGGGGTACGAGCAGTACTTC. This gives the protein CASSLGFQGYEQYF. The V call is TRBV12-3 or TRBV12-4, the J call TRBJ2-7; D perhaps matches TRBD1 (6 bases). V was shortened by 3 bases and J by 4 bases, with 13 bases between the two germline ends. The CDR3 covers 14 residues.

V and J are TRBV4-1 and TRBJ2-3, with TRBD2 matching over 7 bases. V shed 4 bases and J 4 bases; nucleotides not matched to a gene: 8. The CDR3 is made up of 15 amino acids. Germline V CDR1 and CDR2: MGHRA, YSYEKL. The CDR3 reads CASSRSGGMADTQYF. CDR3 DNA sequence: TGCGCCAGCAGCCGCTCGGGGGGAATGGCAGATACGCAGTATTTT.

This clonotype was picked up a small number of times. The V gene is TRBV7-2, the J gene TRBJ2-7; either TRBD1 or TRBD2 may supply D (7 bases each). This CDR3 region has 15 residues. Germline CDR1 SGHTA, CDR2 FQGNSA. Trimming took 5 bases from V and 4 from J, leaving 18 bases between them. The CDR3 protein is CASSPGGVNRYEQYF. The CDR3 DNA sequence: TGTGCCAGCAGCCCAGGGGGGGTTAATCGGTACGAGCAGTACTTC. Based on the CDR3 plus reference TRBV7-2 and TRBJ2-7, the full variable domain is GAGVSQSPSNKVTEKGKDVELRCDPISGHTALYWYRQSLGQGLEFLIYFQGNSAPDKSGLPSDRFSAERTGGSVSTLTIQRTQQEDSAVYLCASSPGGVNRYEQYFGPGTRLTVT.

This clonotype came up a few times. The J gene is TRBJ2-5, the V gene TRBV10-3; a weak D match, TRBD2 (6 bases). From germline, CDR1 is ENHRY and CDR2 SYGVKD. The CDR3 consists of 15 residues. V lost 0 bases and J 5 bases, leaving 13 bases between the germline ends. CDR3 loop: CAISESWDSGETQYF. The DNA of the CDR3 is TGTGCCATCAGTGAGTCTTGGGACTCAGGGGAGACCCAGTACTTC.

This clonotype was picked up a small number of times. The chain has TRBV9 and TRBJ2-1; possibly TRBD1 or TRBD2 for D (5 bases each). The germline V gene encodes CDR1 SGDLS and CDR2 YYNGEE. The CDR3 is 15 residues long. Trimming pared 4 bases from V and 0 bases from J, leaving 11 bases between. The CDR3 here is CASSTTAVSYNEQFF. CDR3 nucleotide sequence: TGTGCCAGCAGCACGACAGCGGTCTCCTACAATGAGCAGTTCTTC.

This clonotype has only a few counts. This sequence joins TRBV29-1 and TRBJ2-5, with 10 bases that match TRBD1. The germline CDR1 and CDR2 sequences are SQVTM and ANQGSEA. The ends lost 4 bases at V and 4 bases at J; junction bases unmatched: 9. This CDR3 region has 15 residues. The CDR3 reads CSVVDRGEPLETQYF. The CDR3 DNA is TGCAGCGTTGTGGACAGGGGGGAGCCTTTAGAGACCCAGTACTTC.

This clonotype occurred once. V gene TRBV7-2 combines with J gene TRBJ1-1, with 10 bases fitting TRBD1. This CDR3 comprises 13 residues. The germline V gene has CDR1 SGHTA and CDR2 FQGNSA. V was pared by 5 bases and J by 7 bases, with 4 bases of the junction left unmatched. This chain's CDR3 is CASSLTGGGEAFF. Here the CDR3 DNA reads TGTGCCAGCAGCCTGACAGGGGGCGGTGAAGCTTTCTTT.

This clonotype was seen only a few times. The chain combines TRBV6-5 with TRBJ1-4; no clear D. CDR3 length: 12 amino acids. Germline values: CDR1 MNHEY, CDR2 SVGAGI. Trimming removed 8 bases from V and 2 bases from J, with 6 bases in between. CDR3 nucleotides: TGTGCCAGCCGGCAGACTAATGAAAAACTGTTTTTT. Translated: CASRQTNEKLFF.

V is TRBV5-1 and J is TRBJ2-7; tentatively, D is TRBD1 or TRBD2 (6 bases each). Per germline, CDR1 SGHRS and CDR2 YFSETQ. Trimming removed 0 bases from V and 0 bases from J, with 10 bases in between. This CDR3 has 15 amino acids. The CDR3 region is CASSLVGGLSYEQYF. The CDR3 DNA reads as TGCGCCAGCAGCTTGGTCGGGGGCCTCTCCTACGAGCAGTACTTC. Combining the CDR3 with reference TRBV5-1 and TRBJ2-7 gives the whole variable domain KAGVTQTPRYLIKTRGQQVTLSCSPISGHRSVSWYQQTPGQGLQFLFEYFSETQRNKGNFPGRFSGRQFSNSRSEMNVSTLELGDSALYLCASSLVGGLSYEQYFGPGTRLTVT.

This clonotype has more than one count but fewer than ten. The V call is TRBV13, the J call TRBJ1-2; D is unclear. Between the trimmed V and J ends, which lost 0 bases and 1 base, there was a span of 12 bases. Germline V gene lookup returns CDR1 PRHDT and CDR2 FYEKMQ (reference sequence). The CDR3 runs 16 residues. CDR3 nucleotides: TGTGCCAGCAGCTTAGGCGAAACCGACGGTAACTATGGCTACACCTTC. Amino acids: CASSLGETDGNYGYTF.

This rearrangement joins TRBV7-2 to TRBJ2-4; D could derive from TRBD1 or TRBD2 (5 bases each). Germline CDR1 SGHTA, CDR2 FQGNSA. Trimming stripped 8 bases from V and 1 base from J, with 18 bases between. The CDR3 runs 16 residues. CDR3 loop: CASAKGLAWAKNIQYF. The CDR3 bases are TGTGCCAGCGCTAAGGGGCTAGCCTGGGCCAAAAACATTCAGTACTTC.

V usage is TRBV7-6 and J usage is TRBJ1-2; D might be TRBD1 (5 bases). This CDR3 spans 12 amino acids. Looked up from germline, CDR1 is SGHVS and CDR2 is FNYEAQ. V dropped 10 bases and J dropped 7 bases, with 16 bases sitting between them. The DNA for the CDR3 is TGTGCCACCGCCAGGGAGAACAGTGGCTACACCTTC. Translating gives CATARENSGYTF.

This clonotype has a handful of counts. This chain uses TRBV7-8 with TRBJ2-1, with TRBD2 matching 9 bases. Trimming cost V 5 bases and J 10 bases; bases outside gene matches: 21. The germline V gene encodes CDR1 SGHVS and CDR2 FQNEAQ. This CDR3 is built from 18 residues. In DNA form, the CDR3 reads TGTGCCAGCAGCGTAGTGGGGCTAGCGGGGCCCCTAGGAGGAGAGCAGTTCTTC. Translation: CASSVVGLAGPLGGEQFF.

V and J are TRBV5-1 and TRBJ1-2, with 9 positions matching TRBD1. The CDR3 length is 14 residues. J was trimmed by 6 bases and V by 5 bases; bases with no gene match: 8. Germline-derived CDR1 and CDR2 are SGHRS and YFSETQ. The CDR3 DNA is TGCGCCAGCAGTTTAGACAGGGGGATCAATGGCTACACCTTC. This codes for CASSLDRGINGYTF.

This clonotype was seen a handful of times. The chain combines TRBV9 with TRBJ2-3, with 13 bases matching TRBD2. Germline CDR1 is SGDLS and CDR2 is YYNGEE. With V trimmed by 2 bases and J by 4 bases, 7 bases remained unmatched. There are 17 residues in the CDR3. The CDR3: CASSVATSGGASDTQYF. The CDR3 DNA follows: TGTGCCAGCAGCGTGGCAACTAGCGGGGGGGCATCAGATACGCAGTATTTT.

J is TRBJ2-1 and V is TRBV7-2; no reliable D call. There are 15 residues in the CDR3. Trimming pared 4 bases from V and 10 bases from J, leaving 20 bases between. Germline V gene data show CDR1 as SGHTA and CDR2 as FQGNSA. The CDR3 nucleotides read TGTGCCAGCAGCTCACGGGTCCCTGGCATTTCCGAGCAGTTCTTC. Translated, it gives CASSSRVPGISEQFF.

This clonotype came up a few times. The chain combines TRBV2 with TRBJ2-7; D call uncertain. The CDR3 covers 9 residues. Germline V gene sequence: CDR1 SNHLY, CDR2 FYNNEI. V gave up 6 bases and J gave up 6 bases, with 3 bases separating them. The CDR3 sequence is CASRGEQYV. Written as DNA, the CDR3 is TGTGCCAGCAGAGGCGAGCAGTACGTC.

In this sample, this clonotype turned up a few times. V is TRBV5-4 and J is TRBJ2-5; no firm D call. CDR3 length: 12 amino acids. V lost 4 bases to trimming and J lost 2 bases, with 6 bases between them. Germline-derived CDR1 and CDR2 are SGHNT and YYREEE (reference sequence). The CDR3 is CASSTQQETQYF. CDR3 DNA sequence: TGTGCCAGCAGCACCCAGCAAGAGACCCAGTACTTC.

The chain carries TRBV10-3 and TRBJ1-3; 7 bases are a match to TRBD1. The CDR3 sequence is 14 residues long. V lost 10 bases, J lost 0 bases, and 6 bases stayed unmatched. Germline V lookup: CDR1 ENHRY, CDR2 SYGVKD. The CDR3 nucleotides read TGTGCCAACTCGCAGGGGGTCTCTGGAAACACCATATATTTT. This encodes CANSQGVSGNTIYF.

There are a few counts of this clonotype. The chain is built from TRBV7-9 and TRBJ1-1; unclear D gene. Trimming removed 5 bases at V and 5 bases at J, with 15 bases between. Germline V CDR1 and CDR2: SEHNR, FQNEAQ (reference sequence). CDR3 length: 14 amino acids. The chain's CDR3 is CASSPLPFGTEAFF. The DNA for the CDR3 is TGTGCCAGCAGCCCCCTCCCCTTTGGGACTGAAGCTTTCTTT.

V and J are TRBV2 and TRBJ2-7; 7 bases line up with TRBD1. The V gene end was trimmed by 6 bases and the J gene end by 8 bases; junction bases not matched to a gene: 10. The CDR3 spans 13 residues. CDR1 is SNHLY and CDR2 is FYNNEI in the germline V gene. CDR3 in amino acids: CASSPGQLGQQYF. In nucleotides, the CDR3 is TGTGCCAGCAGCCCGGGACAGCTTGGGCAGCAGTACTTC. Using reference TRBV2 and TRBJ2-7 for the parts outside the CDR3, the full variable domain is EPEVTQTPSHQVTQMGQEVILRCVPISNHLYFYWYRQILGQKVEFLVSFYNNEISEKSEIFDDQFSVERPDGSNFTLKIRSTKLEDSAMYFCASSPGQLGQQYFGPGTRLTVT.

This clonotype was seen a handful of times. The chain is built from TRBV11-2 and TRBJ2-2, with D hard to call. Trimming took 4 bases from V and 6 from J, leaving 15 bases between them. Germline-derived CDR1 and CDR2 are SGHAT and FQNNGV. This CDR3 has 15 amino acids. Here the CDR3 reads CASSSDSGRPGELFF. Here the CDR3 DNA reads TGTGCCAGCAGCTCTGACTCCGGACGGCCCGGGGAGCTGTTTTTT. Supplemented by reference TRBV11-2 and TRBJ2-2, the full variable domain reads EAGVAQSPRYKIIEKRQSVAFWCNPISGHATLYWYQQILGQGPKLLIQFQNNGVVDDSQLPKDRFSAERLKGVDSTLKIQPAKLEDSAVYLCASSSDSGRPGELFFGEGSRLTVL.

The chain is built from TRBV4-3 and TRBJ2-1; no definite D call. This CDR3 is built from 17 residues. From germline, CDR1 is LGHNA and CDR2 YSLEER. Trimming shortened V by 4 bases and J by 2 bases, and 18 bases separated the two germline ends. The DNA for the CDR3 is TGCGCCAGCAGCCCCACTCCTTCGATTTCCCCCTACAATGAGCAGTTCTTC. Encoded protein: CASSPTPSISPYNEQFF.

The CDR3 DNA sequence: TGCGCCAGCAGCCTCTCGACAGGGTATGGGTCCTACGAGCAGTACTTC. Protein sequence: CASSLSTGYGSYEQYF. The gene calls are TRBV4-3 and TRBJ2-7; 7 nucleotides agree with TRBD1. The CDR3 runs 16 residues. Germline V gene sequence: CDR1 LGHNA, CDR2 YSLEER. With 4 bases clipped from V and 1 base from J, the junction kept 10 bases outside the gene matches.

Only a few counts were recorded for this clonotype. This chain connects TRBV7-9 to TRBJ1-3, with D hard to call. The germline gives CDR1 SEHNR, CDR2 FQNEAQ (reference sequence). V dropped 4 bases and J dropped 15 bases, with 13 bases sitting between them. CDR3 length equals 11 residues. CDR3 amino acids: CASSSVSQTYF. The CDR3 DNA sequence: TGTGCCAGCAGCTCCGTATCTCAGACATATTTT.

The chain couples TRBV7-6 to TRBJ2-2; D might be TRBD1 or TRBD2, each matching 5 bases. Germline loops: CDR1 SGHVS, CDR2 FNYEAQ. The length of the CDR3 is 16 residues. Trimming stripped 5 bases from V and 6 bases from J, with 19 bases between. The CDR3 here is CASSHHLGPRPGELFF. CDR3 bases: TGTGCCAGCAGCCACCACCTGGGACCGCGTCCCGGGGAGCTGTTTTTT.

Ten or more counts support this clonotype. The V gene is TRBV29-1, the J gene TRBJ2-7, with 7 bases matching TRBD1. V was clipped by 8 bases and J by 2 bases; unmatched bases: 9. CDR1 SQVTM and CDR2 ANQGSEA come from the germline V gene. The CDR3 has 13 amino acids. The CDR3 reads CSFYGQGAYEQYF. The DNA for the CDR3 is TGCAGCTTCTACGGGCAGGGGGCCTACGAGCAGTACTTC.

Only a few counts were recorded for this clonotype. V gene TRBV20-1 combines with J gene TRBJ2-2; perhaps TRBD1 as D (5 bases). V lost 6 bases and J lost 2, with 19 bases in between. The CDR3 contains 16 residues. CDR1 and CDR2 (germline): DFQATT, SNEGSKA (reference sequence). The CDR3 here is CSARDGAAFNTGELFF. The CDR3 coding sequence is TGCAGTGCCCGAGATGGGGCAGCGTTTAACACCGGGGAGCTGTTTTTT.

The V gene is TRBV12-3 or TRBV12-4, the J gene TRBJ2-3; TRBD1 aligns across 10 bases. This CDR3 is 18 amino acids long. V shed 5 bases, J shed 1 base, and the junction held 12 bases outside the gene matches. In DNA, the CDR3 is TGTGCCAGCAGTACTACAAATCCGACAGGGGGCCGCACAGATACGCAGTATTTT. This encodes CASSTTNPTGGRTDTQYF.

In this sample, this clonotype turned up a few times. CDR3 residues: CASSSSTGEKLFF. CDR3 coding DNA: TGTGCCAGCAGCTCGTCGACAGGGGAAAAACTGTTTTTT. The genes are TRBV7-7 and TRBJ1-4; 7 bases align to TRBD1. Losses at the gene ends were 4 bases for V and 8 bases for J; bases not matched to a gene: 4. The CDR3 length is 13 residues. The germline CDR1 and CDR2 sequences are SSHAT and FNYEAQ (reference sequence).

The gene calls are TRBV7-8 and TRBJ1-2; 7 nucleotides line up with TRBD1. Germline-derived CDR1 and CDR2 are SGHVS and FQNEAQ. J gave up 4 bases and V 2 bases, and 19 bases lay outside the gene matches. This CDR3 region has 19 residues. The CDR3 DNA sequence: TGTGCCAGCAGCTTAAGGATCGGGGTAGACAGGGCCCGCAGCTATGGCTACACCTTC. Translating it yields CASSLRIGVDRARSYGYTF.